A selection of T cell receptor beta chains follows, all from one sample in a study of T-cell memory formation after mild COVID-19. Using its own MiXCR run on the 5' RACE reads, TCRdb lists one record per CDR3 protein. The sample has about 560,000 distinct CDR3 sequences, approximately 15% seen once. The specimen sequenced was PBMCs or a T cell subset sorted from them (not recorded which). Receptors were obtained from an adult woman who had mild COVID-19 (a few samples of this study predate the infection). Cell type and time point are not known. Each CDR3 is given with its conserved first and last residue. D genes are given only for firm matches. The size of a clone is reported for some rows only, either as once, few or many, or as a class for expanded clones.

J | D | size | V | CDR3 | DNA
TRBJ2-3 | - | - | TRBV24-1 | CATSDRTGTVTDTQYF | TGTGCCACCAGTGATCGAACCGGGACTGTTACAGATACGCAGTATTTT
TRBJ2-7 | - | - | TRBV5-1 | CASSSTSNTFSYEQYF | TGCGCCAGCAGCTCCACCTCTAACACTTTCTCCTACGAGCAGTACTTC
TRBJ1-1 | - | - | TRBV20-1 | CSARDLNTGHGNTEAFF | TGCAGTGCTAGAGACCTCAACACGGGACATGGAAACACTGAAGCTTTCTTT
TRBJ2-3 | - | - | TRBV12-3/TRBV12-4 | CASSRDITQYF | TGTGCCAGCAGTAGGGACATAACGCAGTATTTT
TRBJ2-1 | TRBD2 | few | TRBV5-4 | CASSSKNQRGGFF | TGTGCCAGCAGCTCAAAGAACCAGCGGGGGGGCTTCTTC
TRBJ2-1 | - | few | TRBV24-1 | CATSDLRANEQFF | TGTGCCACCAGTGATTTGAGGGCCAATGAGCAGTTCTTC
TRBJ1-4 | - | few | TRBV4-1 | CASSQDYEEKLFF | TGCGCCAGCAGCCAAGATTACGAAGAAAAACTGTTTTTT
TRBJ1-2 | - | - | TRBV7-6 | CASSPLGLNYGYTF | TGTGCCAGCAGCCCCCTTGGGCTTAACTATGGCTACACCTTC
TRBJ1-5 | - | - | TRBV18 | CASSPEQGFYSNQPQHF | TGTGCCAGCTCACCGGAACAGGGCTTTTATAGCAATCAGCCCCAGCATTTT
TRBJ2-5 | TRBD2 | - | TRBV5-4 | CASSLGLAGPWPQYF | TGTGCCAGCAGCTTGGGACTAGCGGGGCCTTGGCCCCAGTACTTC
TRBJ1-2 | TRBD1 | few | TRBV4-3 | CASSQVAGGAYGYTF | TGCGCCAGCAGCCAAGTGGCAGGGGGCGCGTATGGCTACACCTTC
TRBJ1-1 | - | few | TRBV5-6 | CASGNSGGAFF | TGTGCCAGCGGGAATTCGGGGGGGGCTTTCTTT
TRBJ2-3 | - | few | TRBV14 | CASSRATVDTQYF | TGTGCCAGCAGCCGAGCGACCGTCGATACGCAGTATTTT
TRBJ2-3 | TRBD2 | few | TRBV4-2 | CASSAREVRTDTQYF | TGTGCCAGCAGCGCGCGGGAGGTTCGAACAGATACGCAGTATTTT
TRBJ2-3 | TRBD2 | - | TRBV20-1 | CSARDPSSGSTDTQYF | TGCAGTGCTAGAGACCCCTCTAGCGGAAGCACAGATACGCAGTATTTT
TRBJ1-1 | - | - | TRBV18 | CASSPPMAGLNTEAFF | TGTGCCAGCTCACCACCGATGGCAGGACTAAACACTGAAGCTTTCTTT
TRBJ2-3 | TRBD2 | few | TRBV3-1 | CASSPLSGGATDTQYF | TGTGCCAGCAGCCCTCTGAGCGGGGGGGCCACAGATACGCAGTATTTT
TRBJ2-2 | TRBD1 | many | TRBV30 | CAWGGQGYTGELFF | TGTGCCTGGGGGGGACAGGGATACACCGGGGAGCTGTTTTTT
TRBJ2-1 | - | few | TRBV20-1 | CSATPREGLGYNEQFF | TGCAGTGCTACCCCTCGAGAGGGGCTAGGGTACAATGAGCAGTTCTTC
TRBJ2-1 | - | many | TRBV11-2 | CASSLGGQSYNEQFF | TGTGCCAGCAGCTTAGGGGGCCAGAGCTACAATGAGCAGTTCTTC
TRBJ2-6 | - | - | TRBV12-3/TRBV12-4 | CASSLTGSGAASGANVLTF | TGTGCCAGCAGTCTAACAGGATCGGGGGCCGCCTCTGGGGCCAACGTCCTGACTTTC
TRBJ1-3 | - | - | TRBV5-1 | CASSLETSSGNTIYF | TGCGCCAGCAGCTTGGAAACCAGCTCTGGAAACACCATATATTTT
TRBJ2-5 | - | once | TRBV24-1 | CATSDLWKGRETQYF | TGTGCCACCAGTGATCTCTGGAAAGGGAGGGAGACCCAGTACTTC
TRBJ2-7 | - | few | TRBV29-1 | CSVARGSGSYEQYF | TGCAGCGTGGCGCGGGGCTCCGGCTCCTACGAGCAGTACTTC
TRBJ2-7 | TRBD1 | - | TRBV9 | CASSPGQGVTYEQYF | TGTGCCAGCAGCCCAGGACAGGGCGTGACCTACGAGCAGTACTTC
TRBJ1-1 | - | few | TRBV10-3 | CAISDSSGPASAFF | TGTGCCATCAGTGACTCCAGTGGGCCCGCTTCAGCTTTCTTT
TRBJ2-7 | - | few | TRBV12-3/TRBV12-4 | CASSKTGSSYEQYF | TGTGCCAGCAGTAAAACAGGGAGCTCCTACGAGCAGTACTTC
TRBJ2-7 | - | few | TRBV20-1 | CSVPSDTNRYEQYF | TGCAGTGTACCCTCGGATACGAACCGCTACGAGCAGTACTTC
TRBJ2-2 | - | - | TRBV6-6 | CASSRLGMNTGELFF | TGTGCCAGCAGCCGACTAGGAATGAACACCGGGGAGCTGTTTTTT
TRBJ1-1 | - | few | TRBV6-1 | CASSVKGRAQAFF | TGTGCCAGCAGTGTCAAGGGTCGCGCACAAGCTTTCTTT
TRBJ1-5 | - | few | TRBV20-1 | CSALGATANSNQPQHF | TGCAGTGCCCTGGGGGCGACCGCGAATAGCAATCAGCCCCAGCATTTT
TRBJ2-5 | - | few | TRBV29-1 | CSVAGKLETQYF | TGCAGCGTTGCTGGGAAACTAGAGACCCAGTACTTC
TRBJ1-2 | TRBD1 | - | TRBV5-1 | CASSLDLQGGNRGYTF | TGCGCCAGCAGCTTGGACCTACAGGGGGGAAACCGTGGCTACACCTTC
TRBJ2-5 | TRBD2 | few | TRBV12-3/TRBV12-4 | CASNSGRAGETQYF | TGTGCCAGCAACAGCGGGAGGGCTGGGGAGACCCAGTACTTC
TRBJ2-1 | TRBD2 | many | TRBV7-9 | CASSLTRGLAGVEQFF | TGTGCCAGCAGCTTAACACGGGGGCTAGCGGGAGTCGAGCAGTTCTTC
TRBJ2-1 | - | - | TRBV5-1 | CASSAGTLQGGEQFF | TGCGCCAGCAGCGCGGGGACGCTCCAGGGGGGTGAGCAGTTCTTC
TRBJ1-1 | - | many | TRBV7-9 | CASSSPLGTRAFF | TGTGCCAGCAGCTCCCCCCTCGGGACCCGGGCTTTCTTT
TRBJ2-1 | - | many | TRBV5-5 | CASSPPGSGNNEQFF | TGTGCCAGCAGCCCTCCGGGTTCGGGCAACAATGAGCAGTTCTTC
TRBJ2-1 | - | - | TRBV25-1 | CASSEWKRAVNEQFF | TGTGCCAGCAGTGAATGGAAAAGGGCAGTCAATGAGCAGTTCTTC
TRBJ2-7 | - | many | TRBV7-8 | CASSPHVGVDTYEQYF | TGTGCCAGCAGCCCCCACGTAGGGGTCGATACCTACGAGCAGTACTTC
TRBJ2-1 | TRBD1 | - | TRBV19 | CAGSFPPGQVHNEQFF | TGTGCCGGTAGTTTCCCTCCGGGACAGGTCCACAATGAGCAGTTCTTC
TRBJ2-7 | TRBD2 | - | TRBV5-6 | CASSTGLADFYEQYF | TGTGCCAGCAGCACAGGACTAGCGGATTTCTACGAGCAGTACTTC
TRBJ2-3 | - | few | TRBV7-6 | CASSLRAYAGAVTDTQYF | TGTGCCAGCAGCTTAAGGGCCTATGCGGGGGCAGTTACAGATACGCAGTATTTT
TRBJ2-7 | - | - | TRBV6-6 | CASSYSQGRYEQYF | TGTGCCAGCAGTTACTCTCAGGGACGCTACGAGCAGTACTTC
TRBJ1-1 | - | - | TRBV4-3 | CASSQESRADAEAFF | TGCGCCAGCAGCCAAGAGTCCAGGGCTGACGCTGAAGCTTTCTTT
TRBJ2-2 | - | - | TRBV6-2/TRBV6-3 | CASTGHTGELFF | TGTGCCAGCACGGGGCACACCGGGGAGCTGTTTTTT
TRBJ1-5 | - | few | TRBV20-1 | CSASRTVNQPQHF | TGCAGTGCATCTAGGACAGTTAATCAGCCCCAGCATTTT
TRBJ2-5 | - | many | TRBV12-3/TRBV12-4 | CASSSGGPETQYF | TGTGCCAGCAGTTCAGGAGGGCCAGAGACCCAGTACTTC